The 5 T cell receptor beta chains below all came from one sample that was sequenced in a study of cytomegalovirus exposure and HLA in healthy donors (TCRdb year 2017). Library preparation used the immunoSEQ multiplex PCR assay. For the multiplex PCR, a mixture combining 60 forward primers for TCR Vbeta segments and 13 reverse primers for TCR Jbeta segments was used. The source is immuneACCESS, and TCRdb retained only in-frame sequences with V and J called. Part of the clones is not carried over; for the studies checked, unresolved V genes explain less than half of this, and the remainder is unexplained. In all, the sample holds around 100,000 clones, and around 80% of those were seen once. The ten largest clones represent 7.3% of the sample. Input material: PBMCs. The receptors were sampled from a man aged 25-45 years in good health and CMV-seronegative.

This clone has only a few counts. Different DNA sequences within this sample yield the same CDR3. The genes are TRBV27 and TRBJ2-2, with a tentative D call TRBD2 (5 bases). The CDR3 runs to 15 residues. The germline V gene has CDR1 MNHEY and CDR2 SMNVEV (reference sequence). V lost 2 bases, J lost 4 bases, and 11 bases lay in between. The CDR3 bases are TGTGCCAGCAGTTTACGGGGTTTGGGCACCGGGGAGCTGTTTTTT. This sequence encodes CASSLRGLGTGELFF.

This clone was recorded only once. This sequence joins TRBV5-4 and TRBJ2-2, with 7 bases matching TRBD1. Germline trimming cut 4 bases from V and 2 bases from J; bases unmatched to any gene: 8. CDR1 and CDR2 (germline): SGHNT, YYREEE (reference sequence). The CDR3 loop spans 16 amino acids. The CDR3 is CASSPVGQSNTGELFF. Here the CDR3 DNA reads TGTGCCAGCAGCCCCGTGGGACAGTCCAACACCGGGGAGCTGTTTTTT.

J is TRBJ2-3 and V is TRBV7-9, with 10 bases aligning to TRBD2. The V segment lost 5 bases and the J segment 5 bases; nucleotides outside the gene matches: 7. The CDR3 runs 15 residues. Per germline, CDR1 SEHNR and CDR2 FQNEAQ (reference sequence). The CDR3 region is CASSITSGEGDTQYF. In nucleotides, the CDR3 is TGTGCCAGCAGCATAACTAGCGGGGAAGGAGATACGCAGTATTTT.

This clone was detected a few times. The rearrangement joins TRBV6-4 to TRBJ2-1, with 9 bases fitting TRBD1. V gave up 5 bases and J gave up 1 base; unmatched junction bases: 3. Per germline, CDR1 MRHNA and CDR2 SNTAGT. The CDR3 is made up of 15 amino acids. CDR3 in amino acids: CASSRGQGSYNEQFF. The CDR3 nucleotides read TGTGCCAGCAGTCGGGGACAGGGTTCCTACAATGAGCAGTTCTTC.

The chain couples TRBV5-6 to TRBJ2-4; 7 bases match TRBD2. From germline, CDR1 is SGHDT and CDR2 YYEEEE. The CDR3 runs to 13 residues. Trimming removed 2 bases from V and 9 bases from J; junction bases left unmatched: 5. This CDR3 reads CASSFHPGGIQYF. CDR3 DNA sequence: TGTGCCAGCAGCTTTCACCCGGGGGGCATTCAGTACTTC.